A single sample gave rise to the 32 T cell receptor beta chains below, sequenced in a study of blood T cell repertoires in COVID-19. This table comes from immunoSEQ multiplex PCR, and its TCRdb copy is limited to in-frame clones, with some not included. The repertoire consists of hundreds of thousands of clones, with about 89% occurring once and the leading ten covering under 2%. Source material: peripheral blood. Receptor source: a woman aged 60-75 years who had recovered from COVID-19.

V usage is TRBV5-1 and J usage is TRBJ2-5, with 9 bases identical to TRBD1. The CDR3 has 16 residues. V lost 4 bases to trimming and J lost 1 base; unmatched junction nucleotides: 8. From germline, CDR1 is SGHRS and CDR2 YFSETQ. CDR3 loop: CASSHGTGMGQETQYF. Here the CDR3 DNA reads TGCGCCAGCAGCCACGGGACAGGGATGGGCCAAGAGACCCAGTACTTC.

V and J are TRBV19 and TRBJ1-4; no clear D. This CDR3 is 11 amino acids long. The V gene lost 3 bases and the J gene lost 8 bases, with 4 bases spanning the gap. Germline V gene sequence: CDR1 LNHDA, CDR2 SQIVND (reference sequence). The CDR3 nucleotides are TGTGCCAGTAGTATCTCGGAAAAACTGTTTTTT. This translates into CASSISEKLFF.

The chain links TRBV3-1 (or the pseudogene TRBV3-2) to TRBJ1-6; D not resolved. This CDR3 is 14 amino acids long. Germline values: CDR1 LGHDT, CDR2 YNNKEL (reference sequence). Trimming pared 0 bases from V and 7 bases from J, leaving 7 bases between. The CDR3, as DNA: TGTGCCAGCAGCCAAGATTGGAGGAATTCACCCCTCCACTTT. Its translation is CASSQDWRNSPLHF.

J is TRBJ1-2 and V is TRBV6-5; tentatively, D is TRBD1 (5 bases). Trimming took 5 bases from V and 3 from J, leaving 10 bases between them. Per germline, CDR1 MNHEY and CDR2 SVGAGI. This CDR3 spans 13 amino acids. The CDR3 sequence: CASSQGVYYGYTF. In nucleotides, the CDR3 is TGTGCCAGCAGTCAGGGCGTCTACTATGGCTACACCTTC.

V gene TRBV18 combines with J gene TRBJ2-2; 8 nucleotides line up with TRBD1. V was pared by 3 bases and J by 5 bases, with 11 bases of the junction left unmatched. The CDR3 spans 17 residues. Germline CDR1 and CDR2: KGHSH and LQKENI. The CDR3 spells CASSPVDRVFDTGELFF. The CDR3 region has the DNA TGTGCCAGCTCACCTGTGGACAGGGTGTTTGATACCGGGGAGCTGTTTTTT.

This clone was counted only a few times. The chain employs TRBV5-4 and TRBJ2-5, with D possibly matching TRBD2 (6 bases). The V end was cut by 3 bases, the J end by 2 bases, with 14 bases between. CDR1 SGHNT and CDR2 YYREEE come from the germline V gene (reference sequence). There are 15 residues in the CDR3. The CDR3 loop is CASSWSGVRQETQYF. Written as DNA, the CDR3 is TGTGCCAGCAGCTGGTCGGGGGTGAGACAAGAGACCCAGTACTTC.

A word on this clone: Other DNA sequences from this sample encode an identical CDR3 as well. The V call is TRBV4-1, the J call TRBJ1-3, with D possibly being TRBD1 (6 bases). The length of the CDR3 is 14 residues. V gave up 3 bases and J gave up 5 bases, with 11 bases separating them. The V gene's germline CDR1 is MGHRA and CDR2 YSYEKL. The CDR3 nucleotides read TGCGCCAGCAGCCAGCCGGGACAAAGAAACACCATATATTTT. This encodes CASSQPGQRNTIYF.

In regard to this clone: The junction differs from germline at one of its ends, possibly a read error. CDR3 sequence: CASSRDRTGYEGF. In DNA, the CDR3 is TGTGCCAGCAGTCGCGACAGGACAGGGTACGAAGGCTTC. J is TRBJ2-7 and V is TRBV5-4, with 8 bases that match TRBD1. Germline CDR1 reads SGHNT; CDR2 reads YYREEE (reference sequence). The CDR3 consists of 13 residues.

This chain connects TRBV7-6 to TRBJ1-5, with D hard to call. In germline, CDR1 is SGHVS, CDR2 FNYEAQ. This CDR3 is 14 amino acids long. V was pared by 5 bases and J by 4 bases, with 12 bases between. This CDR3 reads CASSRRVGNQPQHF. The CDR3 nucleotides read TGTGCCAGCAGCCGTCGGGTCGGTAATCAGCCCCAGCATTTT.

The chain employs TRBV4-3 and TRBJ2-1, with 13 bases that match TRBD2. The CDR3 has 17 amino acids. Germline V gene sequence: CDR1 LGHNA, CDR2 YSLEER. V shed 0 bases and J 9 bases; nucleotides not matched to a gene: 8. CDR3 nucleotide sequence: TGCGCCAGCAGCCAAGACATACTAGCGGGGGGGCTTAGTGAGCAGTTCTTC. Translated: CASSQDILAGGLSEQFF.

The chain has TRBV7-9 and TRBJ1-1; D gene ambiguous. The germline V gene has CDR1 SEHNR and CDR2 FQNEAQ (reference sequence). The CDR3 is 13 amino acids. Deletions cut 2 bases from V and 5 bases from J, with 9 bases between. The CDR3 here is CASSLLGRTEAFF. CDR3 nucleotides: TGTGCCAGCAGCTTATTGGGGAGGACTGAAGCTTTCTTT.

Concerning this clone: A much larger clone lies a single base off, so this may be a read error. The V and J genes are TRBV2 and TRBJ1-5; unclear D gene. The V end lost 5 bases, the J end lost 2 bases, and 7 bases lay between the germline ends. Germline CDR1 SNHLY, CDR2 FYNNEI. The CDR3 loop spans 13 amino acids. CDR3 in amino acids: CASSSYGNQPQHF. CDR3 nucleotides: TGTGCCAGCAGTTCCTATGGCAATCAGCCCCAGCATTTT. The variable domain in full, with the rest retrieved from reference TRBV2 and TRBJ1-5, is EPEVTQTPSHQVTQMGQEVILRCVPISNHLYFYWYRQILGQKVEFLVSFYNNEISEKSEIFDDQFSVERPDGSNFTLKIRSTKLEDSAMYFCASSSYGNQPQHFGDGTRLSIL.

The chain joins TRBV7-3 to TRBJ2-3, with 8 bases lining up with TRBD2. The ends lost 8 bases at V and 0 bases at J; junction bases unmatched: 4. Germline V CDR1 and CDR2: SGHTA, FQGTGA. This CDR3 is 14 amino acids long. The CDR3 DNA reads TGTGCCAGCGGGAGCGGGGGCAGCACAGATACGCAGTATTTT. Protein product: CASGSGGSTDTQYF. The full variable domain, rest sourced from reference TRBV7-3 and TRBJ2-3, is GAGVSQTPSNKVTEKGKYVELRCDPISGHTALYWYRQSLGQGPEFLIYFQGTGAADDSGLPNDRFFAVRPEGSVSTLKIQRTERGDSAVYLCASGSGGSTDTQYFGPGTRLTVL.

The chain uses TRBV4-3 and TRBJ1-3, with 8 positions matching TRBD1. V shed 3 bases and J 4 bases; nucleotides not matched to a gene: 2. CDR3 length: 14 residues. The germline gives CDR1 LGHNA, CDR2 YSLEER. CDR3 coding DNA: TGCGCCAGCAGCCAGGACAGGGAGGGAAACACCATATATTTT. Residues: CASSQDREGNTIYF.

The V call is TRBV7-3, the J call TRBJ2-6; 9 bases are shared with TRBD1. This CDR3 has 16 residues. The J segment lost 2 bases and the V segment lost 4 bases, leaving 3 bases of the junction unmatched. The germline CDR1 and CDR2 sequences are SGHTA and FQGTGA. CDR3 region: CASSSTGGTGANVLTF. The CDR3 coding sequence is TGTGCCAGCAGCTCGACAGGGGGAACTGGGGCCAACGTCCTGACTTTC.

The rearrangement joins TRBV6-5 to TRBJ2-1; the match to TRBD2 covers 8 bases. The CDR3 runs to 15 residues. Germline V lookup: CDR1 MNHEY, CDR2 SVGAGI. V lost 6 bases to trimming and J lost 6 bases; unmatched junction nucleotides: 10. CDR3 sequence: CASSTPGLVSNEQFF. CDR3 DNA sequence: TGTGCCAGCAGCACTCCGGGACTAGTCTCCAATGAGCAGTTCTTC.

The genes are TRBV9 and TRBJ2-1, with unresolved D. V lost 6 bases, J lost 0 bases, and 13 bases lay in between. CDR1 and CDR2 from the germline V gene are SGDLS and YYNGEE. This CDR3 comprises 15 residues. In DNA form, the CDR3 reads TGTGCCAGCACCGAAGAGGCAAGCTCCTACAATGAGCAGTTCTTC. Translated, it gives CASTEEASSYNEQFF.

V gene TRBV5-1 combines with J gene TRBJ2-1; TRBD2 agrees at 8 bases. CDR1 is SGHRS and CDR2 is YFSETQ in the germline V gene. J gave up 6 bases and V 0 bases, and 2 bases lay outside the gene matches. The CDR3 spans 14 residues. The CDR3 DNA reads TGCGCCAGCAGCTTGGCCCTAGCGGGCAATGAGCAGTTCTTC. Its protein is CASSLALAGNEQFF.

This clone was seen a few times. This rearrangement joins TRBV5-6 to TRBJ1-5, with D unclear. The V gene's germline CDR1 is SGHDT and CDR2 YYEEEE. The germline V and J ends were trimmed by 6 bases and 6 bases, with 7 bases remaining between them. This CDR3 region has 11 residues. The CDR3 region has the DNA TGTGCCAGCATCCTTCGTCAGCCCCAGCATTTT. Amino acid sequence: CASILRQPQHF.

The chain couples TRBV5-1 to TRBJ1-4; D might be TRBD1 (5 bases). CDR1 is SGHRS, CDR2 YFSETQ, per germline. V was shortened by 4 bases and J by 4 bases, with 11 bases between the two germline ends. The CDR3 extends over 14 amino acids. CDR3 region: CASSPQQVNEKLFF. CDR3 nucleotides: TGCGCCAGCAGCCCGCAACAGGTTAATGAAAAACTGTTTTTT.

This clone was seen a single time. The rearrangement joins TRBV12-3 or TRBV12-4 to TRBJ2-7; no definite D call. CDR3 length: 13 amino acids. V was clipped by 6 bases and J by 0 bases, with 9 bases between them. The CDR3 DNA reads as TGTGCCAGCAGGGATAGGAGCTCCTACGAGCAGTACTTC. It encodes CASRDRSSYEQYF.

Written as DNA, the CDR3 is TGTGCCATGGCCGGGGGTTTTGCCACCGGGGAGCTGTTTTTT. It yields the protein CAMAGGFATGELFF. The rearrangement links TRBV6-6 to TRBJ2-2, with D possibly TRBD2 on 6 matching bases. This CDR3 has 14 amino acids. Trimming took 10 bases from V and 4 from J, leaving 16 bases between them. CDR1 is MNHNY, CDR2 SVGAGI, per germline (reference sequence).

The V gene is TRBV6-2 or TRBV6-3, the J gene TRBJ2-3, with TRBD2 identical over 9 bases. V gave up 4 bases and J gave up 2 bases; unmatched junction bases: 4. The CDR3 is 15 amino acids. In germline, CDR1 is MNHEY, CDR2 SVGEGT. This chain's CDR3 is CASSFLAGVTDTQYF. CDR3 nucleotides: TGTGCCAGCAGTTTTTTAGCGGGGGTCACAGATACGCAGTATTTT.

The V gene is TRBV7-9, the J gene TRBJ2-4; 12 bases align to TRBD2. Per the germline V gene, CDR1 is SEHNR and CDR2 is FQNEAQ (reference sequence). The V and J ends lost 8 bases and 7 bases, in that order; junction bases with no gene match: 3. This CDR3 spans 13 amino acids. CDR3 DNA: TGTGCCAGCTCGCTAGCGGGGGGGAACATTCAGTACTTC. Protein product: CASSLAGGNIQYF.

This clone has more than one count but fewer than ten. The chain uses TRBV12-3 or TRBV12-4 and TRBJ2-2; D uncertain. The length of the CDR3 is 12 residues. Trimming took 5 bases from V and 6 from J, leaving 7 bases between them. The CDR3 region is CASSLLAGELFF. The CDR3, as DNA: TGTGCCAGCAGTCTATTGGCCGGGGAGCTGTTTTTT.

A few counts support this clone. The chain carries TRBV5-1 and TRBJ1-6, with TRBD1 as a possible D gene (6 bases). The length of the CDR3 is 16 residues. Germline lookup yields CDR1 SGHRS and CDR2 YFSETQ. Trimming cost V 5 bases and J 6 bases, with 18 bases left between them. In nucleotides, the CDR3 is TGCGCCAGCAGAAAATCATTGGTACAGGGTAATTCACCCCTCCACTTT. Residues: CASRKSLVQGNSPLHF.

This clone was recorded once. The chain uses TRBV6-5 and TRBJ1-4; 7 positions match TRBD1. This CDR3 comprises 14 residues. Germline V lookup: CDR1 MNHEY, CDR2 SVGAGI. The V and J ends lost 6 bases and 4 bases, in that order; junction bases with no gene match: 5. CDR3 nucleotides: TGTGCCAGCAGGGGACAGAGACTTAATGAAAAACTGTTTTTT. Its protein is CASRGQRLNEKLFF.

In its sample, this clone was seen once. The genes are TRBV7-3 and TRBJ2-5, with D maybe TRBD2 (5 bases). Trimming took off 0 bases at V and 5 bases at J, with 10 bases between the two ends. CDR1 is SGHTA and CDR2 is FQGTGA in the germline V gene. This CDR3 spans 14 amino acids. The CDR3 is CASSLTPSSETQYF. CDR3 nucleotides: TGTGCCAGCAGCTTAACCCCTAGCTCCGAGACCCAGTACTTC. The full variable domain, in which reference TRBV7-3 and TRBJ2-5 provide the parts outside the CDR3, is GAGVSQTPSNKVTEKGKYVELRCDPISGHTALYWYRQSLGQGPEFLIYFQGTGAADDSGLPNDRFFAVRPEGSVSTLKIQRTERGDSAVYLCASSLTPSSETQYFGPGTRLLVL.

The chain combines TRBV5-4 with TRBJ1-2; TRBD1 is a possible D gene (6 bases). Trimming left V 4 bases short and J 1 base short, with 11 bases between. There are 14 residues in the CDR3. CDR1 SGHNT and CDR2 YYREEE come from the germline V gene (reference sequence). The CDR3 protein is CASSKDRNNYGYTF. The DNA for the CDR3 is TGTGCCAGCAGCAAGGACAGAAATAACTATGGCTACACCTTC.

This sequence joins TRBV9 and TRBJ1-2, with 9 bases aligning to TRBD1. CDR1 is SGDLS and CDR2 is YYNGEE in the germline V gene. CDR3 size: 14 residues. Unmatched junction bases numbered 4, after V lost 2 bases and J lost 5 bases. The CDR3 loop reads CASSVLDRGYGYTF. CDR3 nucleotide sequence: TGTGCCAGCAGCGTGCTGGACAGGGGTTATGGCTACACCTTC.

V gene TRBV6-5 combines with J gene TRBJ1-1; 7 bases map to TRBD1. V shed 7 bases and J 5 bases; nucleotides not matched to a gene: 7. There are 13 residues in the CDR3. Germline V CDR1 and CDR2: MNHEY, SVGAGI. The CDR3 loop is CASKYRGGTEAFF. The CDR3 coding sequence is TGTGCCAGCAAATACAGGGGAGGAACTGAAGCTTTCTTT.

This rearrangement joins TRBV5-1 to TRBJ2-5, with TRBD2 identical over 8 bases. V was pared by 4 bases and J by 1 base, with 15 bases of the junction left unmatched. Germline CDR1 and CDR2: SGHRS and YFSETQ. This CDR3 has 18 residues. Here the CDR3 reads CASSPVERAGGFQETQYF. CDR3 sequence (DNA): TGCGCCAGCAGCCCCGTTGAGCGGGCGGGGGGTTTCCAAGAGACCCAGTACTTC.